These 31 T cell receptor beta chains share one sample of origin, sequenced in a study of long-term antiretroviral therapy in people with HIV. immunoSEQ v3.0 was run at survey level. TCRdb's table, derived via immunoSEQ multiplex PCR, lists solely in-frame clones and lacks some. The sample lists some 34,000 clones, approximately 96% occurring once. The sample here was unsorted PBMCs, taken 6.5 to 6.6 years after starting antiretroviral therapy. The receptors here all came from a man aged 25 to 40 with HIV.

V and J are TRBV19 and TRBJ2-7; D is possibly TRBD1 (6 bases). The V gene's germline CDR1 is LNHDA and CDR2 SQIVND (reference sequence). V shed 2 bases and J shed 6 bases, with 14 bases lying between them. This CDR3 spans 14 amino acids. CDR3 in amino acids: CASSISPQGSEQYF. DNA for the CDR3: TGTGCCAGTAGTATATCCCCGCAGGGGAGCGAGCAGTACTTC.

The chain is built from TRBV9 and TRBJ2-3, with 14 bases aligning to TRBD2. The CDR3 runs 19 residues. CDR1 and CDR2 (germline): SGDLS, YYNGEE. J lost 8 bases, V lost 0 bases, and 14 bases had no gene match. The CDR3 is CASSVVAGSGLAGASTQYF. The CDR3 DNA reads as TGTGCCAGCAGCGTAGTAGCAGGATCGGGACTAGCGGGAGCAAGTACGCAGTATTTT.

J is TRBJ2-3 and V is TRBV7-2; a possible D gene is TRBD1 (6 bases). The germline V gene has CDR1 SGHTA and CDR2 FQGNSA. Trimming removed 2 bases from V and 0 bases from J, with 9 bases in between. The CDR3 is 15 amino acids. CDR3 protein: CASSLQGSSTDTQYF. CDR3 bases: TGTGCCAGCAGCTTACAGGGGTCTAGCACAGATACGCAGTATTTT.

This clone has only one observation. This sequence joins TRBV7-2 and TRBJ2-1; 13 bases match TRBD2. J gave up 5 bases and V 5 bases, and 6 bases lay outside the gene matches. The CDR3 extends over 16 amino acids. Germline lookup yields CDR1 SGHTA and CDR2 FQGNSA. The CDR3 is CASSPKLAGGHNEQFF. The CDR3 DNA follows: TGTGCCAGCAGCCCCAAACTAGCGGGGGGGCACAATGAGCAGTTCTTC.

The chain links TRBV2 to TRBJ2-1, with 14 bases that match TRBD2. The CDR3 spans 15 residues. Per the germline V gene, CDR1 is SNHLY and CDR2 is FYNNEI. Trimming removed 5 bases from V and 6 bases from J; junction bases left unmatched: 3. CDR3 in DNA: TGTGCCAGCAGTCGACTAGCGGGAGGGATCAATGAGCAGTTCTTC. Translating gives CASSRLAGGINEQFF. Drawing the rest from reference TRBV2 and TRBJ2-1, the complete variable domain is EPEVTQTPSHQVTQMGQEVILRCVPISNHLYFYWYRQILGQKVEFLVSFYNNEISEKSEIFDDQFSVERPDGSNFTLKIRSTKLEDSAMYFCASSRLAGGINEQFFGPGTRLTVL.

V is TRBV4-3 and J is TRBJ2-7; tentative D call: TRBD2 (5 bases). This CDR3 is built from 15 residues. The V end lost 0 bases, the J end lost 2 bases, and 11 bases lay between the germline ends. The germline CDR1 and CDR2 sequences are LGHNA and YSLEER. Written as DNA, the CDR3 is TGCGCCAGCAGCCAAGATTCGGGGAGCGCCTACGAGCAGTACTTC. It translates to CASSQDSGSAYEQYF.

This clone was seen a few times. This chain links TRBV4-1 with TRBJ2-7; the match to TRBD1 covers 8 bases. The germline V gene has CDR1 MGHRA and CDR2 YSYEKL. The CDR3 is made up of 13 amino acids. J lost 7 bases, V lost 4 bases, and 6 bases had no gene match. CDR3 DNA: TGCGCCAGCAGCCGAGGACAGGGAGGAGAGCAGTACTTC. Translation: CASSRGQGGEQYF.

The chain is built from TRBV2 and TRBJ1-2, with TRBD1 identical over 7 bases. CDR1 and CDR2 from the germline V gene are SNHLY and FYNNEI. The CDR3 spans 14 residues. J lost 2 bases, V lost 8 bases, and 8 bases had no gene match. The CDR3 is CASGEAGGNYGYTF. The CDR3 nucleotides read TGTGCCAGCGGCGAGGCAGGGGGGAACTATGGCTACACCTTC. The full variable domain, with the rest looked up from reference TRBV2 and TRBJ1-2, is EPEVTQTPSHQVTQMGQEVILRCVPISNHLYFYWYRQILGQKVEFLVSFYNNEISEKSEIFDDQFSVERPDGSNFTLKIRSTKLEDSAMYFCASGEAGGNYGYTFGSGTRLTVV.

The chain has TRBV6-1 and TRBJ1-1, with TRBD1 identical over 7 bases. The CDR3 runs to 14 residues. Trimming cost V 8 bases and J 0 bases; bases outside gene matches: 6. Germline assignment: CDR1 MNHNS and CDR2 SASEGT. CDR3 bases: TGTGCCAGCTCAGGGGGAAACTTGAACACTGAAGCTTTCTTT. The encoded protein is CASSGGNLNTEAFF.

The chain couples TRBV18 to TRBJ1-1; 8 bases match TRBD1. The CDR3 runs to 12 residues. With V trimmed by 6 bases and J by 4 bases, 1 base remained unmatched. Per germline, CDR1 KGHSH and CDR2 LQKENI. DNA of the CDR3: TGTGCCAGCTCTCAGGGGGCCACTGAAGCTTTCTTT. Amino acid sequence: CASSQGATEAFF. The full variable domain, completed using reference TRBV18 and TRBJ1-1, is NAGVMQNPRHLVRRRGQEARLRCSPMKGHSHVYWYRQLPEEGLKFMVYLQKENIIDESGMPKERFSAEFPKEGPSILRIQQVVRGDSAAYFCASSQGATEAFFGQGTRLTVV.

This clone has just one count. The rearrangement links TRBV7-8 to TRBJ1-5; tentatively, D is TRBD1 (5 bases). CDR1 SGHVS and CDR2 FQNEAQ come from the germline V gene. Deletions cut 3 bases from V and 7 bases from J, with 10 bases between. The CDR3 runs to 13 residues. The CDR3 reads CASSFRVWQPQHF. CDR3 in DNA: TGTGCCAGCAGCTTCAGGGTTTGGCAGCCCCAGCATTTT.

V usage is TRBV6-5 and J usage is TRBJ1-2, with TRBD1 matching over 8 bases. This CDR3 contains 14 residues. Germline V gene data show CDR1 as MNHEY and CDR2 as SVGAGI. J was trimmed by 4 bases and V by 6 bases; bases with no gene match: 7. The CDR3 loop reads CASSADRAPYGYTF. In nucleotides, the CDR3 is TGTGCCAGCAGCGCGGACAGGGCCCCCTATGGCTACACCTTC.

The chain has TRBV9 and TRBJ2-2, with D possibly TRBD2 on 7 matching bases. The V end was cut by 7 bases, the J end by 6 bases, with 16 bases between. The CDR3 is 14 residues long. Germline values: CDR1 SGDLS, CDR2 YYNGEE. CDR3 protein: CASLGGGEPGELFF. In DNA, the CDR3 is TGTGCCAGCTTAGGGGGGGGAGAGCCCGGGGAGCTGTTTTTT.

This chain uses TRBV5-8 with TRBJ1-1; possible D gene TRBD1, 6 bases. The CDR3 sequence is 13 residues long. V lost 1 base and J 5 bases, leaving 9 bases between the germline ends. From germline, CDR1 is SGHTS and CDR2 YDEGEE. The CDR3 bases are TGTGCCAGCAGCTTGACAGGGAGGACTGAAGCTTTCTTT. Its translation: CASSLTGRTEAFF.

The V and J genes are TRBV7-9 and TRBJ1-5; tentatively, D is TRBD1 (6 bases). The germline gives CDR1 SEHNR, CDR2 FQNEAQ (reference sequence). This CDR3 is built from 16 residues. V was clipped by 4 bases and J by 5 bases, with 18 bases between them. Here the CDR3 DNA reads TGTGCCAGCAGCTCCTACAGGGTTGGGGGCGATCAGCCCCAGCATTTT. The encoded protein is CASSSYRVGGDQPQHF.

J is TRBJ2-7 and V is TRBV9; D uncertain. CDR3 length: 13 amino acids. Trimming left V 3 bases short and J 7 bases short, with 14 bases between. CDR1 SGDLS and CDR2 YYNGEE come from the germline V gene. The CDR3 loop reads CASSAPSSGEQYF. In nucleotides, the CDR3 is TGTGCCAGCAGCGCTCCTTCTAGTGGGGAGCAGTACTTC.

This chain links TRBV18 with TRBJ2-1, with 8 bases identical to TRBD1. CDR3 length: 16 amino acids. V was pared by 3 bases and J by 7 bases, with 11 bases of the junction left unmatched. Germline-derived CDR1 and CDR2 are KGHSH and LQKENI. This CDR3 is CASSPGQVRWWNEQFF. CDR3 in DNA: TGTGCCAGCTCACCGGGACAGGTTCGTTGGTGGAATGAGCAGTTCTTC.

The chain uses TRBV2 and TRBJ2-1, with D unresolved. Trimming took off 6 bases at V and 0 bases at J, with 18 bases between the two ends. The CDR3 is 17 amino acids. Germline V gives CDR1 SNHLY, CDR2 FYNNEI. CDR3 coding DNA: TGTGCCAGCAGCTCAGAGGCGGCCCTAAGCTCCTACAATGAGCAGTTCTTC. Translation: CASSSEAALSSYNEQFF. Variable domain in full (rest from reference TRBV2 and TRBJ2-1): EPEVTQTPSHQVTQMGQEVILRCVPISNHLYFYWYRQILGQKVEFLVSFYNNEISEKSEIFDDQFSVERPDGSNFTLKIRSTKLEDSAMYFCASSSEAALSSYNEQFFGPGTRLTVL.

The chain couples TRBV7-8 to TRBJ1-5, with D unresolved. CDR1 is SGHVS, CDR2 FQNEAQ, per germline. V was pared by 1 base and J by 0 bases, with 19 bases between. This CDR3 comprises 19 residues. The CDR3 protein is CASSLEAGPRVYSNQPQHF. The CDR3 coding sequence is TGTGCCAGCAGCTTAGAAGCCGGGCCCCGTGTTTATAGCAATCAGCCCCAGCATTTT. The full variable domain, with the rest looked up from reference TRBV7-8 and TRBJ1-5, is GAGVSQSPRYKVAKRGQDVALRCDPISGHVSLFWYQQALGQGPEFLTYFQNEAQLDKSGLPSDRFFAERPEGSVSTLKIQRTQQEDSAVYLCASSLEAGPRVYSNQPQHFGDGTRLSIL.

The CDR3, as DNA: TGTGCCAGCTCACCTTTAGCGGGGGTCAACACCGGGGAGCTGTTTTTT. It specifies CASSPLAGVNTGELFF. The chain carries TRBV18 and TRBJ2-2; 9 nucleotides align to TRBD2. With 3 bases clipped from V and 2 bases from J, the junction kept 4 bases outside the gene matches. This CDR3 has 16 amino acids. Germline V CDR1 and CDR2: KGHSH, LQKENI.

This chain connects TRBV5-1 to TRBJ2-3; 7 bases align to TRBD2. This CDR3 is built from 17 residues. V trimming: 1 base; J trimming: 1 base; junction bases outside the gene matches: 9. Per the germline V gene, CDR1 is SGHRS and CDR2 is YFSETQ. The CDR3 protein is CASSLRFLAGGTDTQYF. The CDR3 nucleotides are TGCGCCAGCAGCTTGCGGTTTTTGGCGGGAGGCACAGATACGCAGTATTTT.

The V gene is TRBV13, the J gene TRBJ2-7; 8 positions match TRBD1. The length of the CDR3 is 13 residues. The germline CDR1 and CDR2 sequences are PRHDT and FYEKMQ (reference sequence). J gave up 5 bases and V 4 bases, and 4 bases lay outside the gene matches. CDR3 bases: TGTGCCAGCAGCTACCGGACAGGGAACGAGCAGTACTTC. It yields the protein CASSYRTGNEQYF.

V usage is TRBV5-5 and J usage is TRBJ2-1, with D uncertain. Germline assignment: CDR1 SGHKS and CDR2 YYEKEE (reference sequence). The CDR3 covers 13 residues. V lost 4 bases and J 9 bases, leaving 14 bases between the germline ends. The CDR3 loop is CASSPPSAVEQFF. In nucleotides, the CDR3 is TGTGCCAGCAGCCCGCCCTCTGCCGTTGAGCAGTTCTTC.

The chain couples TRBV6-6 to TRBJ2-7, with TRBD2 matching 10 bases. The CDR3 is 14 amino acids. Germline assignment: CDR1 MNHNY and CDR2 SVGAGI (reference sequence). Germline trimming cut 5 bases from V and 3 bases from J; bases unmatched to any gene: 4. CDR3 residues: CASSLLAGDYEQYF. Here the CDR3 DNA reads TGTGCCAGCAGTCTCCTAGCGGGGGACTACGAGCAGTACTTC.

A few counts support this clone. The chain couples TRBV19 to TRBJ2-7, with D perhaps matching TRBD1 (6 bases). The CDR3 totals 12 residues. Trimming removed 5 bases at V and 6 bases at J, with 11 bases between. CDR1 and CDR2 (germline): LNHDA, SQIVND (reference sequence). In DNA form, the CDR3 reads TGTGCCAGTAGTCAACAGGGACCCGAGCAGTACTTC. It encodes CASSQQGPEQYF.

The chain has TRBV13 and TRBJ1-2; 8 bases are a match to TRBD1. The germline gives CDR1 PRHDT, CDR2 FYEKMQ (reference sequence). This CDR3 has 15 amino acids. The V gene end was trimmed by 4 bases and the J gene end by 5 bases; junction bases not matched to a gene: 9. The CDR3 is CASSSGTGGPYGYTF. Here the CDR3 DNA reads TGTGCCAGCAGCTCAGGGACAGGCGGGCCGTATGGCTACACCTTC. The full variable domain, in which reference TRBV13 and TRBJ1-2 provide the parts outside the CDR3, is AAGVIQSPRHLIKEKRETATLKCYPIPRHDTVYWYQQGPGQDPQFLISFYEKMQSDKGSIPDRFSAQQFSDYHSELNMSSLELGDSALYFCASSSGTGGPYGYTFGSGTRLTVV.

This clone was found once. V usage is TRBV10-3 and J usage is TRBJ2-1; unclear D gene. Germline loops: CDR1 ENHRY, CDR2 SYGVKD. Trimming removed 5 bases at V and 0 bases at J, with 11 bases between. There are 15 residues in the CDR3. The CDR3 sequence: CAISTTLNSYNEQFF. In DNA form, the CDR3 reads TGTGCCATCAGTACTACTCTTAACTCCTACAATGAGCAGTTCTTC.

The table lists this clone with a count of one. This chain links TRBV4-1 with TRBJ1-5; perhaps TRBD1 as D (6 bases). CDR1 MGHRA and CDR2 YSYEKL come from the germline V gene. The CDR3 has 13 residues. Trimming shortened V by 1 base and J by 7 bases, and 8 bases separated the two germline ends. The CDR3 sequence: CASSQGGRQPQHF. CDR3 bases: TGCGCCAGCAGCCAAGGGGGGCGGCAGCCCCAGCATTTT.

The chain is built from TRBV19 and TRBJ2-7; D is uncertain. Germline CDR1 is LNHDA and CDR2 is SQIVND (reference sequence). CDR3 length: 11 amino acids. Trimming pared 3 bases from V and 7 bases from J, leaving 7 bases between. For the CDR3, the DNA is TGTGCCAGTAGTATTCTTAGGGAGCAGTACTTC. Protein: CASSILREQYF.

This chain uses TRBV7-8 with TRBJ1-1; D gene uncertain. V lost 5 bases and J lost 4, with 23 bases in between. The germline V gene has CDR1 SGHVS and CDR2 FQNEAQ. The CDR3 covers 17 residues. The CDR3: CASSPPLGPPGSTEAFF. Written as DNA, the CDR3 is TGTGCCAGCAGCCCCCCCTTGGGCCCCCCGGGAAGCACTGAAGCTTTCTTT.

The chain joins TRBV6-6 to TRBJ2-2; the match to TRBD2 covers 11 bases. The V gene's germline CDR1 is MNHNY and CDR2 SVGAGI (reference sequence). After removal of 8 bases from V and 5 bases from J, the junction contained 7 bases not matched to a gene. The CDR3 spans 15 residues. The CDR3 nucleotides are TGTGCCAGCGGCATGGGACTAGCGGCTACCGGGGAGCTGTTTTTT. It translates to CASGMGLAATGELFF.